This note documents a single T cell receptor (beta chain) sequence. This specimen belongs to a study of blood T cell repertoires in COVID-19. Study summary: Donors in the United States, Italy and Spain gave samples during acute or convalescent COVID-19. From T cells, B-cell-depleted T cells, or PBMCs came the material, which was cDNA or gDNA.

Libraries were prepared by immunoSEQ multiplex PCR; TCRdb keeps only in-frame clonotypes and omits some of them. Counted here are around 360,000 clones, roughly 87% occurring once; the ten biggest clones make up around 3%. V lost 0 bases, J lost 10 bases, and 8 bases stayed unmatched. This CDR3 is 14 amino acids long. CDR1 GTSNPN and CDR2 SVGIG come from the germline V gene (reference sequence). Recruits, aged 18 to 89 years, lived in around 24 US areas. Researchers sorted participants into cohorts using their self-reported clinical history. The sequenced sample consisted of PBMCs or T cells enriched from blood (not recorded which). The chain recombines TRBV30 with TRBJ2-1; 8 bases align to TRBD2. The sequence was obtained from a woman in her thirties who had recovered from COVID-19. CDR3 DNA: TGTGCCTGGAGTGTACGTCCTAGCGGGTCAGAGCAGTTCTTC. It yields the protein CAWSVRPSGSEQFF.